The sequence of this TCR beta chain was determined in a study of CXCR3-negative and CXCR3-positive naive CD8 T cells. Study-level information: Every library held about 1.5 +/- 0.3 million TRB reads, and the total came to roughly 150 million.

About this clonotype: The target antigen is unknown.

General study findings and limits: For the naive subsets, surface CD5 was similar, and TCR strength was inferred from TRB CDR3 properties. Naive cells that were CXCR3-positive had more hydrophobic TRB CDR3s (compared with CXCR3-negative naive cells).

5' RACE that incorporated UMI labels was used to prepare the TRB cDNA libraries. TCRdb reanalyzed the 5' RACE reads and collapses them to one entry per CDR3 protein, without DNA. Across some 150,000 distinct CDR3 sequences, the top ten clones capture 0.25% to 0.3% of the sample. The CDR3 sequence is 15 residues long. In germline, CDR1 is SGHDT, CDR2 YYEEEE. Material for sequencing was naive CXCR3+ CD8+ T cells from blood. Noted subset: CD45RO-CCR7+CD27+CD95- naive CD8+ T cells expressing CXCR3 (TNR3+). V usage is TRBV5-6 and J usage is TRBJ2-3; the D call from TCRdb, TRBD1, cannot be confirmed without DNA. The clonotype comes from a human donor in good health. Some clones in this sample may be carry-over from other donors' samples. The chain's CDR3 is CASSFPGEYTDTQYF.